A selection of T cell receptor beta chains follows, all from one sample in a study of blood T cell repertoires in COVID-19. Clones were sequenced by immunoSEQ multiplex PCR, and TCRdb holds only the in-frame ones, with some missing. Of roughly 68,000 clones listed, 88% were seen once; the top ten hold 10%. Sequencing was done on a sample of PBMCs or T cells enriched from blood (not recorded which). These TCRs come from a woman aged 40 to 50 who had recovered from COVID-19. The CDR3 runs from the conserved cysteine through the conserved F or W. The D gene is left open where the match is weak. The size entry is marked missing in some rows and otherwise reads once, few, many or a size class.

d_call	v_call	clone_size	j_call	cdr3_nt	cdr3_aa
TRBD1	TRBV19	few	TRBJ1-2	TGTGCCAGTAGTTTAACAGGGGGTTGGGACTATGGCTACACCTTC	CASSLTGGWDYGYTF
TRBD2	TRBV6-5	NA	TRBJ2-4	TGTGCCAGCAGTTGGGGGGGGGTTCTAGCCAAAAACATTCAGTACTTC	CASSWGGVLAKNIQYF
NA	TRBV3-1/TRBV3-2	NA	TRBJ2-3	TGTGCCAGCAGTGTAGGGGAAGGAACAGATACGCAGTATTTT	CASSVGEGTDTQYF
TRBD1	TRBV7-8	NA	TRBJ1-2	TGTGCCAGCAGCTCCCCCCCACTCCTTGGACAGGCAGAGGAGGGCTACACCTTC	CASSSPPLLGQAEEGYTF
TRBD2	TRBV27	NA	TRBJ2-5	TGTGCCAGCTCTAGCGGGGGGGATAAGACCCAGTACTTC	CASSSGGDKTQYF
TRBD1	TRBV27	once	TRBJ1-1	TGTGCCAGCAGTTTTAGGGGGCGGAACACTGAAGCTTTCTTT	CASSFRGRNTEAFF
NA	TRBV7-6	NA	TRBJ1-1	TGTGCCAGCAGCTTCGGACAGATCCAGAACACTGAAGCTTTCTTT	CASSFGQIQNTEAFF
NA	TRBV7-9	NA	TRBJ1-6	TGTGCCAGCAGCTGGGCAGGCACTAGGAGCTCCTATAATTCACCCCTCCACTTT	CASSWAGTRSSYNSPLHF
NA	TRBV9	NA	TRBJ1-1	TGTGCCAGCAGCCCGAGGGTCGGGGGGACTGAAGCTTTCTTT	CASSPRVGGTEAFF
TRBD1	TRBV25-1	NA	TRBJ1-6	TGTGCCAGCAGGCGGACAGGAGTTTCACCCCTCCACTTT	CASRRTGVSPLHF
NA	TRBV12-3/TRBV12-4	NA	TRBJ1-2	TGTGCCAGCAGTTTGGCAGTTGGCTACACCTTC	CASSLAVGYTF
NA	TRBV7-9	NA	TRBJ1-2	TGTGCCAGCAGCACAGGAACAGGGCTGCACTATGGCTACACCTTC	CASSTGTGLHYGYTF
NA	TRBV25-1	few	TRBJ1-3	TGTGCCAGCACCCTGGAGGGGACCATATATTTT	CASTLEGTIYF
NA	TRBV5-1	NA	TRBJ1-1	TGCGCCAGCAGCTTGTCTACATTCAGGGTAGGGGACACTGAAGCTTTCTTT	CASSLSTFRVGDTEAFF
TRBD2	TRBV29-1	NA	TRBJ2-7	TGCAGCGTTGAACCTAGCGGGAACTCCTACGAGCAGTACTTC	CSVEPSGNSYEQYF
NA	TRBV4-1	NA	TRBJ2-1	TGCGCCAGCAGCCAAGATTCCCCCAACAATGAGCAGTTCTTC	CASSQDSPNNEQFF
TRBD1	TRBV3-1/TRBV3-2	few	TRBJ1-2	TGTGCCAGCAGCCAACTGGACAGGACGAATGGCTACACCTTC	CASSQLDRTNGYTF
NA	TRBV25-1	once	TRBJ1-2	TGTGCCAGAACAGAAACTGGCTACACCTTC	CARTETGYTF
NA	TRBV9	NA	TRBJ2-3	TGTGCCAGCAGCGTAACGGACACAATAGATACGCAGTATTTT	CASSVTDTIDTQYF
NA	TRBV9	NA	TRBJ1-1	TGTGCCAGCAGCTTGGTGATAAGCTACACTGAAGCTTTCTTT	CASSLVISYTEAFF
NA	TRBV27	NA	TRBJ1-6	TGTGCCAGCAGCCTGCTTCAGGGAATGTCCTATAATTCACCCCTCCACTTT	CASSLLQGMSYNSPLHF
TRBD2	TRBV3-1/TRBV3-2	NA	TRBJ2-2	TGTGCCAGCAGGTTCGGACTAGCGGGGGACACCGGGGAGCTGTTTTTT	CASRFGLAGDTGELFF
TRBD2	TRBV14	NA	TRBJ2-5	TGTGCCAGCAGCCAAGATATCCGGGGGGGGCAAGAGACCCAGTACTTC	CASSQDIRGGQETQYF
NA	TRBV2	NA	TRBJ1-6	TGTGCCAGCAGTGAAGAGGGGTACAATTCACCCCTCCACTTT	CASSEEGYNSPLHF
NA	TRBV10-3	NA	TRBJ1-4	TGTGCCATCAGTGAGTCTGGGGACACGAATGAAAAACTGTTTTTT	CAISESGDTNEKLFF
TRBD1	TRBV10-2	NA	TRBJ1-2	TGCGCCAGCATGGAATCGACAGGGGTTGGCTACACCTTC	CASMESTGVGYTF
TRBD1	TRBV3-1/TRBV3-2	NA	TRBJ1-2	TGTGCCAGCAGCCAGATGACAGGGTCAGTCGGGGGCTACACCTTC	CASSQMTGSVGGYTF
NA	TRBV3-1/TRBV3-2	NA	TRBJ2-7	TGTGCCAGCAGCCAAATCCCGCTCGAGACTGCTCCCTCCGAGCAGTACTTC	CASSQIPLETAPSEQYF
TRBD2	TRBV18	NA	TRBJ2-1	TGTGCCAGCTCACCACGAAGCGGGGGGGACAATGAGCAGTTCTTC	CASSPRSGGDNEQFF
TRBD2	TRBV3-1/TRBV3-2	NA	TRBJ2-5	TGTGCCAGAGGGGCCGCCCAGGAGCGGGGGGACCACCAAGAGACCCAGTACTTC	CARGAAQERGDHQETQYF
NA	TRBV10-3	NA	TRBJ2-2	TGTGCCATCAGTGGCACAGAAACCGGGGAGCTGTTTTTT	CAISGTETGELFF
TRBD1	TRBV10-3	NA	TRBJ1-4	TGTGCCATCAGTGATCCGGGACAGCGGGTGGGGGTCAATGAAAAACTGTTTTTT	CAISDPGQRVGVNEKLFF
TRBD1	TRBV12-5	NA	TRBJ1-4	TGTGCTAGTGGAACACAGGGGTTTGGGGAAAAACTGTTTTTT	CASGTQGFGEKLFF
NA	TRBV19	NA	TRBJ1-1	TGTGCCAGTCTCCGACGGGAGAACACTGAAGCTTTCTTT	CASLRRENTEAFF
NA	TRBV2	NA	TRBJ1-2	TGTGCCAGCAGTCTTGGTGTGAGAAACTATGGCTACACCTTC	CASSLGVRNYGYTF
TRBD1	TRBV28	NA	TRBJ2-7	TGTGCCAGCAGTCCGGGACAGAGCTACGAGCAGTACTTC	CASSPGQSYEQYF
NA	TRBV7-9	NA	TRBJ2-7	TGTGCCAGCAGCTTGCTATCAGGGCCCTACGAGCAGTACTTC	CASSLLSGPYEQYF
TRBD1	TRBV5-1	NA	TRBJ2-7	TGCGCCAGCAGCTTCACAGGGGAGTACGAGCAGTACTTC	CASSFTGEYEQYF
TRBD1	TRBV19	NA	TRBJ1-1	TGTGCCAGTAGTATAGGAGGGGGCGCGCGGGGAAACACTGAAGCTTTCTTT	CASSIGGGARGNTEAFF
TRBD1	TRBV6-5	NA	TRBJ2-7	TGTGCCAGCAGTCCCGAGCAGGGGGCCTGGTACGAGCAGTACTTC	CASSPEQGAWYEQYF
TRBD1	TRBV25-1	few	TRBJ2-7	TGTGCCAGCAGTGACCCCGAGGGGGCTCGCGAGCAGTACTTC	CASSDPEGAREQYF
NA	TRBV7-8	NA	TRBJ2-2	TGTGCCAGCCGGGGTGAGGGCACCGGGGAGCTGTTTTTT	CASRGEGTGELFF
NA	TRBV9	NA	TRBJ2-1	TGTGCCAGCAGCCCTTCCTACAATGAGCAGTTCTTC	CASSPSYNEQFF
NA	TRBV6-1	NA	TRBJ2-5	TGTGCCAGCAGTGAACAGCAAGAGACCCAGTACTTC	CASSEQQETQYF